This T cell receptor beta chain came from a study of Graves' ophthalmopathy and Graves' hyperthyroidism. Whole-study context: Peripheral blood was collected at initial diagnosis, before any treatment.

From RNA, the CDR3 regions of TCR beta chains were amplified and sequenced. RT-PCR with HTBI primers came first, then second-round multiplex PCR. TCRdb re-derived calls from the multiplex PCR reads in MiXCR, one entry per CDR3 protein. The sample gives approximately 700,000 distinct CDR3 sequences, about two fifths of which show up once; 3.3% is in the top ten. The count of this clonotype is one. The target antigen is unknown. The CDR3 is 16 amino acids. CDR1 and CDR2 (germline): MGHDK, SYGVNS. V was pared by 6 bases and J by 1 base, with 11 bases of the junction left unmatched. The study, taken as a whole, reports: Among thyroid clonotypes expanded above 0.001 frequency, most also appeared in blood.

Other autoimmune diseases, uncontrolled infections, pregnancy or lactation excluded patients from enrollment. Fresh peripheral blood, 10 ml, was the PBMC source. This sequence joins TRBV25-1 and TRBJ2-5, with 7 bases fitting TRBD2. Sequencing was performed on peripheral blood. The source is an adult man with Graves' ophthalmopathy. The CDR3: CASSVDGASGQETQYF. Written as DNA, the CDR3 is TGTGCCAGCAGCGTTGATGGGGCTAGCGGCCAAGAGACCCAGTACTTC.